What follows are 19 T cell receptor beta chains derived from one specimen sequenced in a study of CD8 T cells in ankylosing spondylitis (TCRdb year 2017). Libraries were constructed by 5' RACE. For sequencing, an Illumina HiSeq 2500 was employed. TCRdb trimmed the raw reads at Q25, called clones with MiXCR and kept productive beta chains. Entries are consolidated by CDR3 protein sequence, retaining the most common genes and DNA. The sample yields 300,000 to 400,000 distinct CDR3 sequences; approximately 10% were counted once. The ten largest clonotypes hold 8% to 9.5% of the sample. Sequencing input: blood, either unsorted or a sorted T cell fraction (not recorded which). The receptor source for this set is a female donor with ankylosing spondylitis or in good health (not recorded which).

At least ten counts were recorded for this clonotype. The V gene is TRBV12-3 or TRBV12-4, the J gene TRBJ1-5; possibly TRBD1 for D (5 bases). The length of the CDR3 is 15 residues. V dropped 7 bases and J dropped 6 bases, with 19 bases sitting between them. CDR3 sequence reads: CASTPESGVGQPQHF. The CDR3 DNA follows: TGTGCCAGCACCCCGGAGTCGGGGGTTGGTCAGCCCCAGCATTTT.

J is TRBJ2-3 and V is TRBV18; D perhaps matches TRBD1 (6 bases). Germline lookup yields CDR1 KGHSH and CDR2 LQKENI. The CDR3 extends over 12 amino acids. V was pared by 3 bases and J by 8 bases, with 9 bases between. The CDR3 reads CASSPDSPTQYF. The CDR3, as DNA: TGTGCCAGCTCACCGGACAGCCCTACGCAGTATTTT.

This clonotype was seen only a few times. The CDR3 spells CSAIRGPSNQPQHF. CDR3 coding DNA: TGCAGTGCTATTCGAGGGCCTTCCAATCAGCCCCAGCATTTT. The rearrangement joins TRBV20-1 to TRBJ1-5; unclear D gene. Germline V gives CDR1 DFQATT, CDR2 SNEGSKA (reference sequence). This CDR3 has 14 amino acids. V gave up 4 bases and J gave up 3 bases, with 13 bases separating them.

This clonotype was observed at least ten times. V is TRBV20-1 and J is TRBJ1-2; D is ambiguous. V lost 6 bases to trimming and J lost 8 bases, with 10 bases between them. The CDR3 is 10 residues long. The germline V gene encodes CDR1 DFQATT and CDR2 SNEGSKA (reference sequence). CDR3 protein: CSASLSGYTF. DNA for the CDR3: TGCAGTGCCTCGTTAAGCGGCTACACCTTC.

This clonotype was recorded at least ten times. This chain links TRBV21-1 with TRBJ2-5; the table's D call TRBD2 went unverified against the DNA. TRBV21-1 is marked as a pseudogene. The CDR3 sequence is 16 residues long. Here the CDR3 DNA reads TGTGCCAGCAGCAAAGTGGCTAGCGCGTACCAAGAGACCCAGTACTTC. Its translation: CASSKVASAYQETQYF.

This clonotype was recorded many times. This rearrangement joins TRBV20-1 to TRBJ2-1; no definite D call. CDR1 and CDR2 from the germline V gene are DFQATT and SNEGSKA (reference sequence). There are 11 residues in the CDR3. V gave up 3 bases and J gave up 8 bases, with 8 bases separating them. The DNA of the CDR3 is TGCAGTGCTAGGGGTACCGATGAGCAGTTCTTC. It codes for CSARGTDEQFF.

This clonotype has at least ten counts. This rearrangement joins TRBV12-3 or TRBV12-4 to TRBJ2-5; 10 bases agree with TRBD1. The CDR3 runs to 14 residues. V gave up 7 bases and J gave up 7 bases; unmatched junction bases: 9. The CDR3 DNA is TGTGCCAGCACTCCCGACAGGGGGCGAGGGACCCAGTACTTC. This translates into CASTPDRGRGTQYF.

The genes are TRBV10-2 and TRBJ2-2; D is ambiguous. The V gene's germline CDR1 is WSHSY and CDR2 SAAADI. This CDR3 comprises 13 residues. The germline V and J ends were trimmed by 5 bases and 6 bases, with 10 bases remaining between them. This chain's CDR3 is CASSRQGPGELFF. The CDR3, as DNA: TGCGCCAGCAGTAGGCAAGGGCCCGGGGAGCTGTTTTTT.

This clonotype was seen many times. The rearrangement uses TRBV7-2 and TRBJ2-2, with no clear D. V lost 2 bases, J lost 3 bases, and 13 bases lay in between. Germline V gives CDR1 SGHTA, CDR2 FQGNSA. The CDR3 is 16 residues long. The CDR3 nucleotides are TGTGCCAGCAGCTTAAGGAGAAGGAGCCACACCGGGGAGCTGTTTTTT. It is translated as CASSLRRRSHTGELFF.

This clonotype has more than one count but fewer than ten. J is TRBJ1-4 and V is TRBV7-2, with a possible D match to TRBD1 (6 bases). The germline V gene has CDR1 SGHTA and CDR2 FQGNSA. CDR3 length equals 15 residues. Trimming left V 7 bases short and J 5 bases short, with 17 bases between. The DNA of the CDR3 is TGTGCCAGCAATCCCTGGGGGCAGAAAAATGAAAAACTGTTTTTT. Residues: CASNPWGQKNEKLFF.

Notes on this clonotype: One end of the junction varies from germline; a read error may be responsible. This chain links TRBV18 with TRBJ1-3, with D possibly TRBD1 on 6 matching bases. Germline lookup yields CDR1 KGHSH and CDR2 LQKENI. CDR3 length equals 16 residues. The CDR3 sequence: CPSSPTTGLAGNTIYF. In DNA, the CDR3 is TGTCCCAGCTCACCAACAACAGGGTTAGCTGGAAACACCATATATTTT.

Many counts were recorded for this clonotype. The chain combines TRBV12-3 or TRBV12-4 with TRBJ1-2; D possibly corresponds to TRBD1 (5 bases). The ends were cut back, 8 bases at V and 4 bases at J, with 14 bases in the middle. The CDR3 loop spans 13 amino acids. The CDR3 reads CASARDSSYGYTF. The CDR3 DNA is TGTGCCAGCGCCCGGGACTCCAGCTATGGCTACACCTTC.

This clonotype has more than one count but fewer than ten. The CDR3 region is CSAPPLGDYEQYF. CDR3 coding DNA: TGCAGTGCCCCCCCCCTAGGGGACTACGAGCAGTACTTC. V is TRBV20-1 and J is TRBJ2-7, with a weak D call TRBD1 (5 bases). The germline V and J ends were trimmed by 6 bases and 3 bases, with 15 bases remaining between them. The CDR3 contains 13 residues. In germline, CDR1 is DFQATT, CDR2 SNEGSKA (reference sequence).

This clonotype was observed many times. CDR3 protein: CATSRSHPITSSGANVLTF. In DNA, the CDR3 is TGTGCCACCAGCAGATCTCACCCTATCACAAGCTCTGGGGCCAACGTCCTGACTTTC. The chain uses TRBV15 and TRBJ2-6, with no clear D. Looked up from germline, CDR1 is LNHNV and CDR2 is YYDKDF (reference sequence). V was shortened by 2 bases and J by 0 bases, with 17 bases between the two germline ends. CDR3 length equals 19 residues.

This clonotype was seen only a few times. The chain links TRBV28 to TRBJ2-5, with 8 bases identical to TRBD2. This CDR3 comprises 13 residues. CDR1 MDHEN and CDR2 SYDVKM come from the germline V gene. The V segment lost 6 bases and the J segment 5 bases; nucleotides outside the gene matches: 5. CDR3 sequence reads: CASRAGVVETQYF. The DNA for the CDR3 is TGTGCCAGCAGAGCGGGAGTAGTGGAGACCCAGTACTTC.

There are many counts of this clonotype. The chain links TRBV5-1 to TRBJ1-1, with D possibly matching TRBD1 (6 bases). Germline lookup yields CDR1 SGHRS and CDR2 YFSETQ. Deletions cut 3 bases from V and 6 bases from J, with 21 bases between. There are 16 residues in the CDR3. In DNA form, the CDR3 reads TGCGCCAGCAGCTCCTGGACAGTGCCTCCATCCGCTGAAGCTTTCTTT. Residues: CASSSWTVPPSAEAFF.

This chain connects TRBV28 to TRBJ1-2; D unclear. The CDR3 loop spans 13 amino acids. Germline V gene lookup returns CDR1 MDHEN and CDR2 SYDVKM. V lost 3 bases, J lost 4 bases, and 9 bases lay in between. CDR3 sequence: CASSLIISYGYTF. The DNA of the CDR3 is TGTGCCAGCAGTTTGATCATAAGCTATGGCTACACCTTC.

V is TRBV11-2 and J is TRBJ2-1; a possible D gene is TRBD1 (6 bases). This CDR3 has 14 residues. Germline V gene lookup returns CDR1 SGHAT and CDR2 FQNNGV. Trimming stripped 5 bases from V and 6 bases from J, with 14 bases between. The CDR3 spells CASSPIRGGNEQFF. As DNA, the CDR3 is TGTGCCAGCAGCCCCATTCGAGGGGGCAATGAGCAGTTCTTC.

This clonotype was counted at least ten times. CDR3 region: CASSLFSGGTETQYF. Written as DNA, the CDR3 is TGCGCCAGCAGCTTGTTTAGCGGGGGTACCGAGACCCAGTACTTC. The chain uses TRBV5-1 and TRBJ2-5, with 9 bases lining up with TRBD2. The CDR3 extends over 15 amino acids. Per germline, CDR1 SGHRS and CDR2 YFSETQ. The V gene end was trimmed by 1 base and the J gene end by 5 bases; junction bases not matched to a gene: 6.